This is a list of T cell receptor beta chains from one sample in a study of blood T cell repertoires in COVID-19. Assay: immunoSEQ multiplex PCR; the TCRdb copy retains only in-frame clones and omits some. This repertoire shows some 200,000 clones, 88% found once; its top ten account for 1.7%. Sample: peripheral blood. All receptors derive from a man aged 65 to 79 with acute or convalescent COVID-19. The CDR3 runs from the conserved cysteine through the conserved F or W. Each record gives: D gene, CDR3 length, V gene, clone size, J gene, CDR3 DNA, CDR3 protein. A D gene is named only where the DNA matches it firmly. The size of a clone is reported for some rows only, either as once, few or many, or as a class for expanded clones.

d_call: TRBD1; cdr3_length: 15; v_call: TRBV6-5; clone_size: NA; j_call: TRBJ2-1; cdr3_nt: TGTGCCAGCAGAGGGGGACAGGTCTCCTACAATGAGCAGTTCTTC; cdr3_aa: CASRGGQVSYNEQFF
d_call: NA; cdr3_length: 14; v_call: TRBV6-6; clone_size: NA; j_call: TRBJ1-1; cdr3_nt: TGTGCCAGCAGTCCTTGGGCCGAGAACACTGAAGCTTTCTTT; cdr3_aa: CASSPWAENTEAFF
d_call: TRBD1; cdr3_length: 15; v_call: TRBV19; clone_size: NA; j_call: TRBJ1-5; cdr3_nt: TGTGCCAGTAGTAGGTCGCAGGGGGGAAATCAGCCCCAGCATTTT; cdr3_aa: CASSRSQGGNQPQHF
d_call: NA; cdr3_length: 15; v_call: TRBV4-1; clone_size: NA; j_call: TRBJ2-2; cdr3_nt: TGCGCCAGCAGCCAAGGGTTAGCGAACACCGGGGAGCTGTTTTTT; cdr3_aa: CASSQGLANTGELFF
d_call: TRBD2; cdr3_length: 15; v_call: TRBV6-5; clone_size: NA; j_call: TRBJ2-1; cdr3_nt: TGTGCCAGCAGTCTTGCCGCGGGAGACATCAATGAGCAGTTCTTC; cdr3_aa: CASSLAAGDINEQFF
d_call: NA; cdr3_length: 14; v_call: TRBV30; clone_size: NA; j_call: TRBJ1-1; cdr3_nt: TGTGCCTGGAGTGTCTTATCCAGGGACACTGAAGCTTTCTTT; cdr3_aa: CAWSVLSRDTEAFF
d_call: NA; cdr3_length: 14; v_call: TRBV30; clone_size: NA; j_call: TRBJ1-4; cdr3_nt: TGTGCCTGGAGCTCCATACCGGGTGATGAAAAACTGTTTTTT; cdr3_aa: CAWSSIPGDEKLFF
d_call: TRBD2; cdr3_length: 14; v_call: TRBV29-1; clone_size: once; j_call: TRBJ2-3; cdr3_nt: TGCAGCGCCGGACTAGCGGGAGATTCAGATACGCAGTATTTT; cdr3_aa: CSAGLAGDSDTQYF
d_call: NA; cdr3_length: 15; v_call: TRBV28; clone_size: once; j_call: TRBJ1-2; cdr3_nt: TGTGCCAGCAGTTTAATCGCGGGGGCGGGCTATGGCTACACCTTC; cdr3_aa: CASSLIAGAGYGYTF
d_call: NA; cdr3_length: 13; v_call: TRBV12-3/TRBV12-4; clone_size: NA; j_call: TRBJ2-1; cdr3_nt: TGTGCCAGCAGTTTAGGCGTGCTCAATGAGCAGTTCTTC; cdr3_aa: CASSLGVLNEQFF
d_call: TRBD1; cdr3_length: 15; v_call: TRBV2; clone_size: NA; j_call: TRBJ2-1; cdr3_nt: TGTGCCAGCAGCCTGGACAGGGGGCCCTACAATGAGCAGTTCTTC; cdr3_aa: CASSLDRGPYNEQFF
d_call: NA; cdr3_length: 15; v_call: TRBV7-3; clone_size: NA; j_call: TRBJ2-1; cdr3_nt: TGTGCCAGCAGCCAAACGGGTGGGTCCTACAATGAGCAGTTCTTC; cdr3_aa: CASSQTGGSYNEQFF
d_call: NA; cdr3_length: 14; v_call: TRBV28; clone_size: NA; j_call: TRBJ2-7; cdr3_nt: TGTGCCAGCAGCGACCCTCTTAGCGCTTACGAGCAGTACTTC; cdr3_aa: CASSDPLSAYEQYF
d_call: NA; cdr3_length: 15; v_call: TRBV7-2; clone_size: NA; j_call: TRBJ1-1; cdr3_nt: TGTGCCAGCAGCTCCCGATTGATCGGGGTCACTGAAGCTTTCTTT; cdr3_aa: CASSSRLIGVTEAFF
d_call: NA; cdr3_length: 14; v_call: TRBV29-1; clone_size: NA; j_call: TRBJ2-3; cdr3_nt: TGCAGCACAGACGGCGGAGGGGTCACAGATACGCAGTATTTT; cdr3_aa: CSTDGGGVTDTQYF
d_call: TRBD1; cdr3_length: 16; v_call: TRBV27; clone_size: NA; j_call: TRBJ1-1; cdr3_nt: TGTGCCAGCAGTCCTGGACAGGGGCGCGGGAACACTGAAGCTTTCTTT; cdr3_aa: CASSPGQGRGNTEAFF
d_call: TRBD2; cdr3_length: 16; v_call: TRBV2; clone_size: NA; j_call: TRBJ2-1; cdr3_nt: TGTGCCAGCAGTGACAGGACTAGCGGAAACTACAATGAGCAGTTCTTC; cdr3_aa: CASSDRTSGNYNEQFF
d_call: TRBD2; cdr3_length: 12; v_call: TRBV6-6; clone_size: NA; j_call: TRBJ2-1; cdr3_nt: TGTGCCAGCAGCTCTAGCGGCAATGAGCAGTTCTTC; cdr3_aa: CASSSSGNEQFF
d_call: NA; cdr3_length: 16; v_call: TRBV4-2; clone_size: NA; j_call: TRBJ1-5; cdr3_nt: TGTGCCAGCAGCCAAGAGGGGGGAAGTAGCAATCAGCCCCAGCATTTT; cdr3_aa: CASSQEGGSSNQPQHF
d_call: TRBD2; cdr3_length: 13; v_call: TRBV6-5; clone_size: NA; j_call: TRBJ2-5; cdr3_nt: TGTGCCAGCAGACTAGCGGGAGCCAAGACCCAGTACTTC; cdr3_aa: CASRLAGAKTQYF
d_call: TRBD1; cdr3_length: 14; v_call: TRBV19; clone_size: NA; j_call: TRBJ1-5; cdr3_nt: TGTGCAAGCGGAGGGACAGTTAGCAATCAGCCCCAGCATTTT; cdr3_aa: CASGGTVSNQPQHF
d_call: NA; cdr3_length: 16; v_call: TRBV18; clone_size: NA; j_call: TRBJ2-7; cdr3_nt: TGTGCCAGCTCATCCTTCCGGACAGCACTAGATAACGAGCAGTACTTC; cdr3_aa: CASSSFRTALDNEQYF
d_call: NA; cdr3_length: 14; v_call: TRBV15; clone_size: NA; j_call: TRBJ1-5; cdr3_nt: TGTGCCACCAGCAGTCAGGGTAATGATCAGCCCCAGCATTTT; cdr3_aa: CATSSQGNDQPQHF
d_call: NA; cdr3_length: 15; v_call: TRBV3-1/TRBV3-2; clone_size: NA; j_call: TRBJ1-5; cdr3_nt: TGTGCCAGCAGCCAAGGACTCAGACAGGTTCAGCCCCAGCATTTT; cdr3_aa: CASSQGLRQVQPQHF
d_call: TRBD1; cdr3_length: 15; v_call: TRBV7-9; clone_size: NA; j_call: TRBJ1-6; cdr3_nt: TGTGCCAGCAGCTCAAGGACAGGGAAGAACTCACCCCTCCACTTT; cdr3_aa: CASSSRTGKNSPLHF
d_call: TRBD1; cdr3_length: 14; v_call: TRBV3-1/TRBV3-2; clone_size: NA; j_call: TRBJ1-5; cdr3_nt: TGTGCCAGCAGCCATCAGGGGGTCAATCAGCCCCAGCATTTT; cdr3_aa: CASSHQGVNQPQHF
d_call: TRBD1; cdr3_length: 18; v_call: TRBV10-3; clone_size: NA; j_call: TRBJ1-2; cdr3_nt: TGTGCCATCACTGGCTTTGTGGGACAGGGGGCTTCTTTCTATGGCTACACCTTC; cdr3_aa: CAITGFVGQGASFYGYTF
d_call: NA; cdr3_length: 17; v_call: TRBV5-4; clone_size: NA; j_call: TRBJ1-1; cdr3_nt: TGTGCCAGCAGCTTGGCCAAAGGACAGAGGGCCAGCACTGAAGCTTTCTTT; cdr3_aa: CASSLAKGQRASTEAFF
d_call: NA; cdr3_length: 14; v_call: TRBV5-4; clone_size: many; j_call: TRBJ2-5; cdr3_nt: TGTGCCAGCAGCCGAGTGGGACTTCAAGAGACCCAGTACTTC; cdr3_aa: CASSRVGLQETQYF
d_call: NA; cdr3_length: 15; v_call: TRBV7-7; clone_size: NA; j_call: TRBJ2-1; cdr3_nt: TGTGCTAGCAGCCTTTCCGGGACAATGTACAGTGAGCAGTTCTTC; cdr3_aa: CASSLSGTMYSEQFF
d_call: NA; cdr3_length: 18; v_call: TRBV24-1; clone_size: NA; j_call: TRBJ2-3; cdr3_nt: TGTGCCACCAGTGAACCCGGCGGGGGCGCTTTGGGGGCAGATACGCAGTATTTT; cdr3_aa: CATSEPGGGALGADTQYF
d_call: TRBD1; cdr3_length: 15; v_call: TRBV25-1; clone_size: NA; j_call: TRBJ1-1; cdr3_nt: TGTGCCAGCAGTGAATACGGGACAGTGAACACTGAAGCTTTCTTT; cdr3_aa: CASSEYGTVNTEAFF
d_call: NA; cdr3_length: 13; v_call: TRBV18; clone_size: NA; j_call: TRBJ1-1; cdr3_nt: TGTGCCAGCTCACCACCGAACAGGGCTGAAGCTTTCTTT; cdr3_aa: CASSPPNRAEAFF
d_call: NA; cdr3_length: 16; v_call: TRBV19; clone_size: NA; j_call: TRBJ2-1; cdr3_nt: TGTGCCAGTAGCTTAGACGGGAGCGAACATTACAATGAGCAGTTCTTC; cdr3_aa: CASSLDGSEHYNEQFF
d_call: NA; cdr3_length: 15; v_call: TRBV2; clone_size: NA; j_call: TRBJ2-5; cdr3_nt: TGTGCCAGCAGTGTAAACCAGGGGGGCGGAGAGACCCAGTACTTC; cdr3_aa: CASSVNQGGGETQYF
d_call: TRBD2; cdr3_length: 12; v_call: TRBV7-8; clone_size: NA; j_call: TRBJ2-3; cdr3_nt: TGTGCCAGCAGCTCCCGACTAGCTGCGCAGTATTTT; cdr3_aa: CASSSRLAAQYF
d_call: NA; cdr3_length: 13; v_call: TRBV30; clone_size: NA; j_call: TRBJ1-1; cdr3_nt: TGTGCCTGGAGTCAACGGGGGAACACTGAAGCTTTCTTT; cdr3_aa: CAWSQRGNTEAFF
d_call: TRBD1; cdr3_length: 16; v_call: TRBV20-1; clone_size: NA; j_call: TRBJ2-6; cdr3_nt: TGCAGTGCTCGTGGCAGGGGGCGACGGGGGGCCAACGTCCTGACTTTC; cdr3_aa: CSARGRGRRGANVLTF
d_call: NA; cdr3_length: 15; v_call: TRBV15; clone_size: NA; j_call: TRBJ2-7; cdr3_nt: TGTGCCACCAGCAGAGATCAGGGGAGCTCCTACGAGCAGTACTTC; cdr3_aa: CATSRDQGSSYEQYF
d_call: NA; cdr3_length: 13; v_call: TRBV7-9; clone_size: NA; j_call: TRBJ2-7; cdr3_nt: TGTGCCAGCAGTCAGGACTACCGAAACGAGCAGTACTTC; cdr3_aa: CASSQDYRNEQYF
d_call: NA; cdr3_length: 16; v_call: TRBV7-9; clone_size: NA; j_call: TRBJ2-3; cdr3_nt: TGTGCCAGCAGCCCACAAAAGGACGGGGGTTGGGATACGCAGTATTTT; cdr3_aa: CASSPQKDGGWDTQYF
d_call: TRBD1; cdr3_length: 14; v_call: TRBV5-4; clone_size: once; j_call: TRBJ1-4; cdr3_nt: TGTGCCAGCAGCACCAGGGGGGCCGGTGAAAAACTGTTTTTT; cdr3_aa: CASSTRGAGEKLFF
d_call: NA; cdr3_length: 15; v_call: TRBV19; clone_size: NA; j_call: TRBJ1-3; cdr3_nt: TGTGCCAGTAAGAGATCCGGGACTGCTGGAAACACCATATATTTT; cdr3_aa: CASKRSGTAGNTIYF
d_call: NA; cdr3_length: 11; v_call: TRBV18; clone_size: NA; j_call: TRBJ2-1; cdr3_nt: TGTGCCAGCTCACCAGAGAATGAGCAGTTCTTC; cdr3_aa: CASSPENEQFF
d_call: NA; cdr3_length: 12; v_call: TRBV30; clone_size: once; j_call: TRBJ1-2; cdr3_nt: TGTGCCTGGAGTGTACCGGGGTATGGCTACACCTTC; cdr3_aa: CAWSVPGYGYTF
d_call: TRBD1; cdr3_length: 13; v_call: TRBV3-1/TRBV3-2; clone_size: NA; j_call: TRBJ1-1; cdr3_nt: TGTGCCAGCAGCCGTGGACAGGGGAGTGAAGCTTTCTTT; cdr3_aa: CASSRGQGSEAFF
d_call: NA; cdr3_length: 14; v_call: TRBV9; clone_size: NA; j_call: TRBJ2-4; cdr3_nt: TGTGCCAGCAGCGTAGGAACAGGGAAAAACATTCAGTACTTC; cdr3_aa: CASSVGTGKNIQYF
d_call: TRBD1; cdr3_length: 14; v_call: TRBV28; clone_size: NA; j_call: TRBJ1-2; cdr3_nt: TGTGCCAGCAAATCCGGGACAGGGGTTTATGGCTACACCTTC; cdr3_aa: CASKSGTGVYGYTF
d_call: TRBD1; cdr3_length: 14; v_call: TRBV5-1; clone_size: NA; j_call: TRBJ1-5; cdr3_nt: TGCGCCAGCAGCTTGGGGGACAGGAATCAGCCCCAGCATTTT; cdr3_aa: CASSLGDRNQPQHF
d_call: NA; cdr3_length: 14; v_call: TRBV3-1/TRBV3-2; clone_size: few; j_call: TRBJ2-7; cdr3_nt: TGTGCCAGCAGCCAAGGCGATTCCCTACGTTGGCAGTACTTC; cdr3_aa: CASSQGDSLRWQYF
d_call: TRBD1; cdr3_length: 16; v_call: TRBV19; clone_size: NA; j_call: TRBJ2-2; cdr3_nt: TGTGCCAGTAGTATCCAGGGGGTGCGGACAGCCGGGGAGCTGTTTTTT; cdr3_aa: CASSIQGVRTAGELFF
d_call: TRBD2; cdr3_length: 13; v_call: TRBV7-9; clone_size: NA; j_call: TRBJ2-5; cdr3_nt: TGTGCCAGCAGCTTTGCGGGGGAAGAGACCCAGTACTTC; cdr3_aa: CASSFAGEETQYF
d_call: NA; cdr3_length: 14; v_call: TRBV9; clone_size: NA; j_call: TRBJ2-1; cdr3_nt: TGTGCCAGCAGCGACCCCAGGGCTCTCAATGAGCAGTTCTTC; cdr3_aa: CASSDPRALNEQFF
d_call: NA; cdr3_length: 15; v_call: TRBV7-3; clone_size: NA; j_call: TRBJ2-1; cdr3_nt: TGTGCCAGCAGCTTCGGGGGAGTTGGCAGCAATGAGCAGTTCTTC; cdr3_aa: CASSFGGVGSNEQFF
d_call: NA; cdr3_length: 17; v_call: TRBV7-3; clone_size: medium-sized; j_call: TRBJ2-7; cdr3_nt: TGTGCCAGCAGCTTAATTGGAGGGCGAGGTCCGACCTACGAGCAGTACTTC; cdr3_aa: CASSLIGGRGPTYEQYF
d_call: NA; cdr3_length: 14; v_call: TRBV19; clone_size: NA; j_call: TRBJ1-1; cdr3_nt: TGTGCCAGTAGTGGCCGGGAGGGAGAGACTGAAGCTTTCTTT; cdr3_aa: CASSGREGETEAFF
d_call: NA; cdr3_length: 14; v_call: TRBV3-1/TRBV3-2; clone_size: NA; j_call: TRBJ1-1; cdr3_nt: TGTGCCAGCAGCCAAGCGGGAGGCAACACTGAAGCTTTCTTT; cdr3_aa: CASSQAGGNTEAFF
d_call: NA; cdr3_length: 14; v_call: TRBV5-1; clone_size: NA; j_call: TRBJ2-2; cdr3_nt: TGCGCCAGCAGGAACAGGGTGGAGTCCGGGGAGCTGTTTTTT; cdr3_aa: CASRNRVESGELFF
d_call: TRBD2; cdr3_length: 16; v_call: TRBV19; clone_size: NA; j_call: TRBJ2-1; cdr3_nt: TGTGCCAGTAGTGTACAAGCGGGAGGGCCCTGGAATGAGCAGTTCTTC; cdr3_aa: CASSVQAGGPWNEQFF